A selection of T cell receptor beta chains follows, all from one sample in a study of blood T cells in healthy people across ages. TCRdb re-called the 5' RACE reads with MiXCR, one entry per CDR3 protein. The sample includes hundreds of thousands of distinct CDR3 sequences, about 46% seen only once; the top ten take less than 20%. The sample comprised blood. Source of these receptors: an elderly man in good health. Each CDR3 is given with its conserved first and last residue. A D gene is named only where the DNA matches it firmly. Expanded clones are given a class, and other clones once, few, many or no size at all.

size | J | V | D | CDR3 | DNA
. | TRBJ2-5 | TRBV6-5 | . | CASSYSSGVETQYF | TGTGCCAGCAGTTACTCATCCGGGGTTGAGACCCAGTACTTC
. | TRBJ1-1 | TRBV6-1 | . | CASRGRALNTEAFF | TGTGCCAGCAGAGGACGGGCCTTGAACACTGAAGCTTTCTTT
few | TRBJ2-5 | TRBV12-3/TRBV12-4 | . | CASSLGQAAYF | TGTGCCAGCAGTTTAGGGCAGGCCGCGTACTTC
. | TRBJ2-7 | TRBV2 | TRBD2 | CASSGLADISYEQYF | TGTGCCAGCAGTGGACTAGCGGATATCTCCTACGAGCAGTACTTC
few | TRBJ2-7 | TRBV2 | . | CASSEAMGTLSYEQYF | TGTGCCAGCAGTGAAGCAATGGGGACGCTATCCTACGAGCAGTACTTC
. | TRBJ2-7 | TRBV7-8 | TRBD2 | CASSARTSGRSEQYF | TGTGCCAGCAGCGCCCGGACTAGCGGGAGGAGCGAGCAGTACTTC
. | TRBJ1-6 | TRBV7-6 | TRBD1 | CASSLNQGADSPLHF | TGTGCCAGCAGCTTAAATCAGGGGGCGGATTCACCCCTCCACTTT
. | TRBJ2-2 | TRBV29-1 | . | CSVEQGRTGELFF | TGCAGCGTTGAGCAGGGACGTACCGGGGAGCTGTTTTTT
. | TRBJ1-4 | TRBV5-1 | . | CASGGGATNEKLFF | TGCGCCAGCGGCGGGGGTGCAACTAATGAAAAACTGTTTTTT
. | TRBJ1-2 | TRBV7-2 | . | CASSSPDRPPYGYTF | TGTGCCAGCAGCTCCCCGGACAGACCTCCCTATGGCTACACCTTC
. | TRBJ1-2 | TRBV13 | . | CASTLKRTYGYTF | TGTGCCAGCACTTTGAAGCGGACATATGGCTACACCTTC
many | TRBJ2-7 | TRBV7-9 | . | CASSQRDTPYEQYF | TGTGCCAGCAGTCAAAGGGACACTCCCTACGAGCAGTACTTC
. | TRBJ2-7 | TRBV20-1 | . | CSASWRGRSEQYF | TGCAGTGCTAGTTGGCGGGGGCGGTCCGAGCAGTACTTC
. | TRBJ1-2 | TRBV28 | . | CASSGAEGNYGYTF | TGTGCCAGCAGTGGGGCTGAGGGAAACTATGGCTACACCTTC
. | TRBJ1-4 | TRBV5-5 | . | CASSLVGGDEKLFF | TGTGCCAGCAGCTTGGTCGGCGGCGACGAAAAACTGTTTTTT
. | TRBJ2-7 | TRBV11-2 | TRBD1 | CASSSDRSINEQYF | TGTGCCAGCAGCTCGGACAGGAGCATCAACGAGCAGTACTTC
. | TRBJ2-3 | TRBV5-1 | TRBD2 | CASSFQRGTDMQYF | TGCGCCAGCAGCTTCCAGCGGGGCACAGATATGCAGTATTTT
few | TRBJ2-3 | TRBV4-1 | . | CASSQARGVRTDTQYF | TGCGCCAGCAGCCAAGCCCGCGGGGTCCGCACAGATACGCAGTATTTT
. | TRBJ2-4 | TRBV29-1 | TRBD2 | CSVRTSRDIQYF | TGCAGCGTCAGGACTAGCAGAGACATTCAGTACTTC
many | TRBJ1-2 | TRBV4-1 | . | CASSQLQGDYGYTF | TGCGCCAGCAGCCAGTTGCAGGGTGACTATGGCTACACCTTC
few | TRBJ2-3 | TRBV11-2 | . | CASSLVASFTDTQYF | TGTGCCAGCAGCTTAGTGGCCAGCTTCACAGATACGCAGTATTTT
. | TRBJ2-3 | TRBV20-1 | . | CSATGYADTQYF | TGCAGTGCTACAGGGTACGCAGATACGCAGTATTTT
. | TRBJ2-3 | TRBV6-2/TRBV6-3 | TRBD1 | CASSFSGTGGDTQYF | TGTGCCAGCAGTTTTTCCGGGACAGGGGGAGATACGCAGTATTTT
few | TRBJ2-7 | TRBV28 | . | CASNHGTPGSYEQYF | TGTGCCAGCAACCACGGGACGCCAGGATCCTACGAGCAGTACTTC
few | TRBJ2-7 | TRBV11-3 | . | CASSLRGISYEQYF | TGTGCCAGCAGCTTAAGGGGGATCTCCTACGAGCAGTACTTC
. | TRBJ2-7 | TRBV10-3 | . | CITGETYEQYF | TGTATCACCGGGGAAACCTACGAGCAGTACTTC
once | TRBJ2-1 | TRBV5-1 | TRBD2 | CGSSFSGGSYNEQFF | TGCGGCAGCAGCTTTAGCGGGGGCTCCTACAATGAGCAGTTCTTC
many | TRBJ2-3 | TRBV5-5 | . | CASLASTDTQYF | TGTGCCAGCCTGGCAAGCACAGATACGCAGTATTTT
few | TRBJ2-1 | TRBV6-1 | . | CATAILSASGHNEQFF | TGTGCCACTGCGATACTATCGGCATCGGGACACAATGAGCAGTTCTTC
. | TRBJ2-5 | TRBV29-1 | . | CSAAPKDEQYF | TGCAGCGCCGCCCCGAAGGATGAGCAGTACTTC
once | TRBJ2-5 | TRBV27 | . | CASSSLKQETQYF | TGTGCCAGCAGTTCGTTGAAACAAGAGACCCAGTACTTC
. | TRBJ2-1 | TRBV30 | . | CAWSVNRANEQFF | TGTGCCTGGAGTGTAAACAGGGCCAATGAGCAGTTCTTC
. | TRBJ1-2 | TRBV29-1 | TRBD1 | CSVGDRAYGYTF | TGCAGCGTGGGGGACAGAGCTTATGGCTACACCTTC
. | TRBJ2-7 | TRBV9 | . | CASSVSPADPPYEQYF | TGTGCCAGCAGCGTAAGCCCAGCGGACCCCCCTTACGAGCAGTACTTC
. | TRBJ2-3 | TRBV7-6 | TRBD2 | CVSSPNLAGGPGDTQYF | TGTGTCAGCAGCCCCAACCTAGCGGGAGGCCCGGGAGATACGCAGTATTTT
. | TRBJ1-4 | TRBV9 | . | CASSVGGAPTNEKLFF | TGTGCCAGCAGCGTAGGAGGGGCTCCAACTAATGAAAAACTGTTTTTT
. | TRBJ2-7 | TRBV20-1 | TRBD2 | CSARGPGLADYEQYF | TGCAGTGCTAGAGGCCCGGGGCTAGCGGACTACGAGCAGTACTTC
. | TRBJ2-2 | TRBV4-2 | . | CASSQDLGGQENTGELFF | TGTGCCAGCAGCCAAGATCTAGGGGGACAAGAGAACACCGGGGAGCTGTTTTTT
. | TRBJ2-7 | TRBV7-8 | . | CASSLAPAIREQYF | TGTGCCAGCAGCTTAGCACCGGCCATCAGGGAGCAGTACTTC
. | TRBJ2-1 | TRBV4-2 | . | CASSQEGASADNGQFF | TGTGCCAGCAGCCAAGAAGGAGCTAGCGCCGACAATGGGCAGTTCTTC
. | TRBJ2-1 | TRBV21-1 | . | CASSIRRAFYNEQFF | TGTGCCAGCAGCATTCGACGGGCCTTCTACAATGAGCAGTTCTTC
many | TRBJ1-1 | TRBV12-3/TRBV12-4 | . | CASSLKMDTEAFF | TGTGCCAGCAGTTTGAAGATGGACACTGAAGCTTTCTTT
. | TRBJ2-6 | TRBV27 | . | CASSLLGYQSVGANVLTF | TGTGCCAGCAGTTTATTAGGGTACCAGTCAGTTGGGGCCAACGTCCTGACTTTC
. | TRBJ2-3 | TRBV9 | TRBD1 | CASIPRTGQGEDTQYF | TGTGCCAGCATTCCCCGGACAGGACAGGGGGAAGATACGCAGTATTTT
. | TRBJ2-5 | TRBV6-5 | . | CASSPAGPTQETQYF | TGTGCCAGCAGTCCGGCGGGCCCTACACAAGAGACCCAGTACTTC
many | TRBJ2-7 | TRBV12-3/TRBV12-4 | . | CASRQFTYEQYF | TGTGCCAGCAGACAGTTTACCTACGAGCAGTACTTC
. | TRBJ2-1 | TRBV14 | . | CASSQDLVGVGERFF | TGTGCCAGCAGCCAAGATTTAGTTGGGGTAGGTGAGCGGTTCTTC
. | TRBJ2-7 | TRBV9 | TRBD2 | CASSVDDGAGLSYEQYF | TGTGCCAGCAGCGTAGATGATGGAGCGGGGTTGTCCTACGAGCAGTACTTC